One sample yielded the 29 T cell receptor beta chains listed below, sequenced in a study of blood T cell repertoires in COVID-19. TCRdb keeps only in-frame clones here, not all; method: immunoSEQ multiplex PCR. The profile shows over 200,000 clones, around 82% of them singletons. What was sequenced was peripheral blood. The receptors stem from an older man with acute or convalescent COVID-19.

V is TRBV7-2 and J is TRBJ2-2, with D tentatively TRBD1 (6 bases). The CDR3 consists of 15 residues. Germline CDR1 and CDR2: SGHTA and FQGNSA. V was cut by 5 bases and J by 3 bases, with 13 bases left in between. CDR3 in amino acids: CASSTQGLYTGELFF. The CDR3 bases are TGTGCCAGCAGCACCCAGGGGCTTTACACCGGGGAGCTGTTTTTT.

The chain is built from TRBV18 and TRBJ2-3, with 8 bases matching TRBD1. The CDR3 covers 16 residues. After removal of 4 bases from V and 3 bases from J, the junction contained 9 bases not matched to a gene. Germline V gene sequence: CDR1 KGHSH, CDR2 LQKENI. The CDR3 coding sequence is TGTGCCAGCTCACTAAAGCCGGGACAGGTGACAGATACGCAGTATTTT. The encoded protein is CASSLKPGQVTDTQYF.

The rearrangement links TRBV7-2 to TRBJ2-1, with TRBD2 identical over 9 bases. Trimming took 1 base from V and 5 from J; bases not matched to a gene: 6. The CDR3 is made up of 16 amino acids. The germline gives CDR1 SGHTA, CDR2 FQGNSA. CDR3 protein: CASSLGGTSPHNEQFF. The CDR3 nucleotides are TGTGCCAGCAGCTTAGGGGGGACTAGCCCCCACAATGAGCAGTTCTTC.

This chain links TRBV5-1 with TRBJ2-3; TRBD1 is a possible D gene (7 bases). This CDR3 is 15 amino acids long. With 0 bases removed from V and 5 bases from J, the gap between germline ends came to 13 bases. CDR1 and CDR2 (germline): SGHRS, YFSETQ. Here the CDR3 reads CASSLGQGGQDTQYF. CDR3 DNA: TGCGCCAGCAGCTTGGGTCAGGGGGGACAAGATACGCAGTATTTT.

The rearrangement uses TRBV29-1 and TRBJ1-1, with TRBD1 matching 8 bases. The CDR3 loop spans 15 amino acids. V was clipped by 7 bases and J by 3 bases; unmatched bases: 13. CDR1 and CDR2 from the germline V gene are SQVTM and ANQGSEA. CDR3 sequence reads: CSGSGTGGGYTEAFF. In DNA form, the CDR3 reads TGCAGCGGGTCCGGCACAGGGGGTGGGTACACTGAAGCTTTCTTT.

This clone has a handful of counts. The chain employs TRBV5-1 and TRBJ2-1; TRBD1 is a possible D gene (6 bases). CDR1 and CDR2 (germline): SGHRS, YFSETQ. Trimming left V 5 bases short and J 6 bases short, with 12 bases between. The CDR3 is 13 amino acids. CDR3 region: CASRMDRANEQFF. The DNA for the CDR3 is TGCGCCAGCAGAATGGACAGAGCCAATGAGCAGTTCTTC.

This clone was detected only once. The V gene is TRBV25-1, the J gene TRBJ1-6, with no clear D. Germline CDR1 is MGHDK and CDR2 is SYGVNS. V was pared by 4 bases and J by 8 bases, with 9 bases between. There are 13 residues in the CDR3. CDR3 sequence reads: CASSVLADSPLHF. CDR3 coding DNA: TGTGCCAGCAGTGTTTTGGCAGATTCACCCCTCCACTTT.

The chain carries TRBV19 and TRBJ1-5, with D maybe TRBD1 (6 bases). V was clipped by 8 bases and J by 5 bases, with 13 bases between them. This CDR3 has 13 amino acids. Germline V gene lookup returns CDR1 LNHDA and CDR2 SQIVND (reference sequence). In nucleotides, the CDR3 is TGTGCCAGTGGGGGCTCAGATTATCAGCCCCAGCATTTT. This gives the protein CASGGSDYQPQHF. Using reference TRBV19 and TRBJ1-5 for the parts outside the CDR3, the full variable domain is DGGITQSPKYLFRKEGQNVTLSCEQNLNHDAMYWYRQDPGQGLRLIYYSQIVNDFQKGDIAEGYSVSREKKESFPLTVTSAQKNPTAFYLCASGGSDYQPQHFGDGTRLSIL.

V is TRBV5-1 and J is TRBJ1-3; 9 bases are shared with TRBD1. V lost 7 bases, J lost 2 bases, and 4 bases stayed unmatched. The CDR3 has 14 residues. Germline values: CDR1 SGHRS, CDR2 YFSETQ. The CDR3 is CASHTGGPGNTIYF. The DNA for the CDR3 is TGCGCCAGCCATACAGGGGGCCCTGGAAACACCATATATTTT.

Only one count was recorded for this clone. CDR3 nucleotide sequence: TGTGCCAGCAGCTTAGCGGGAGTGGGCACAGATACGCAGTATTTT. Amino acid sequence: CASSLAGVGTDTQYF. The chain has TRBV11-2 and TRBJ2-3; perhaps TRBD2 as D (6 bases). The V end lost 1 base, the J end lost 1 base, and 9 bases lay between the germline ends. The CDR3 spans 15 residues. Germline V gene lookup returns CDR1 SGHAT and CDR2 FQNNGV.

This sequence joins TRBV6-5 and TRBJ1-5, with D maybe TRBD1 (5 bases). The V end was cut by 3 bases, the J end by 9 bases, with 9 bases between. The CDR3 covers 12 residues. Germline CDR1 and CDR2: MNHEY and SVGAGI. CDR3 sequence reads: CASSYGGGPQHF. The CDR3 DNA reads as TGTGCCAGCAGTTATGGCGGGGGGCCCCAGCATTTT.

V gene TRBV28 combines with J gene TRBJ1-2; D gene uncertain. Trimming took off 5 bases at V and 8 bases at J, with 12 bases between the two ends. This CDR3 is built from 12 residues. From germline, CDR1 is MDHEN and CDR2 SYDVKM. CDR3 sequence (DNA): TGTGCCAGCAGTCCCCAGGTGGAAGGCTACACCTTC. Amino acid sequence: CASSPQVEGYTF.

A note on this clone: The same CDR3 can be traced to other DNA sequences in this sample. The V and J genes are TRBV4-2 and TRBJ1-3; no definite D call. The CDR3 sequence is 15 residues long. Between the trimmed V and J ends, which lost 4 bases and 1 base, there was a span of 11 bases. The germline CDR1 and CDR2 sequences are LGHNA and YNFKEQ. CDR3 bases: TGTGCCAGCAGCCCAGGTACGGTTTCTGGAAACACCATATATTTT. It encodes CASSPGTVSGNTIYF.

The chain uses TRBV29-1 and TRBJ2-5, with D possibly matching TRBD1 (5 bases). Trimming shortened V by 3 bases and J by 7 bases, and 21 bases separated the two germline ends. Germline lookup yields CDR1 SQVTM and CDR2 ANQGSEA. The CDR3 runs 15 residues. CDR3 DNA: TGCAGCGTTGACGAGTTGGGGCTTTTAAGCCGGACCCAGTACTTC. This gives the protein CSVDELGLLSRTQYF.

The chain links TRBV24-1 to TRBJ1-1; TRBD1 is a possible D gene (5 bases). V dropped 7 bases and J dropped 7 bases, with 21 bases sitting between them. Per the germline V gene, CDR1 is KGHDR and CDR2 is SFDVKD. The CDR3 is 15 amino acids. The CDR3 DNA reads TGTGCCACCAGGGACCCAAGGGGCCCCGGAGATGAAGCTTTCTTT. This gives the protein CATRDPRGPGDEAFF.

The gene calls are TRBV28 and TRBJ2-2; D is undetermined. This CDR3 spans 14 amino acids. Germline CDR1 reads MDHEN; CDR2 reads SYDVKM. Trimming removed 10 bases at V and 4 bases at J, with 16 bases between. DNA of the CDR3: TGTGCCACGCGGAATGGTCGAAGCACCGGGGAGCTGTTTTTT. Translated: CATRNGRSTGELFF.

This chain connects TRBV5-1 to TRBJ2-3; tentative D call: TRBD1 (5 bases). The CDR3 runs 14 residues. Trimming took 1 base from V and 4 from J, leaving 10 bases between them. The V gene's germline CDR1 is SGHRS and CDR2 YFSETQ. The chain's CDR3 is CASSLIGVADTQYF. In DNA, the CDR3 is TGCGCCAGCAGCTTGATAGGGGTGGCAGATACGCAGTATTTT. The whole variable domain, remainder taken from reference TRBV5-1 and TRBJ2-3, is KAGVTQTPRYLIKTRGQQVTLSCSPISGHRSVSWYQQTPGQGLQFLFEYFSETQRNKGNFPGRFSGRQFSNSRSEMNVSTLELGDSALYLCASSLIGVADTQYFGPGTRLTVL.

The chain recombines TRBV18 with TRBJ2-1; the D is unclear. Germline V lookup: CDR1 KGHSH, CDR2 LQKENI. The length of the CDR3 is 16 residues. The ends were cut back, 3 bases at V and 2 bases at J, with 14 bases in the middle. Written as DNA, the CDR3 is TGTGCCAGCTCACCGACCAGTTTACGGGCCTACAATGAGCAGTTCTTC. Its translation: CASSPTSLRAYNEQFF.

The CDR3 loop reads CASSKLAVSYNEQFF. The CDR3 coding sequence is TGTGCCAGCAGCAAACTAGCGGTCTCCTACAATGAGCAGTTCTTC. The rearrangement uses TRBV4-2 and TRBJ2-1, with 8 bases matching TRBD2. J was trimmed by 0 bases and V by 5 bases; bases with no gene match: 3. The germline CDR1 and CDR2 sequences are LGHNA and YNFKEQ. The CDR3 loop spans 15 amino acids.

CDR3 in amino acids: CASSESPGSGETQYF. CDR3 nucleotide sequence: TGCGCCAGCAGTGAGTCGCCGGGGAGCGGGGAGACCCAGTACTTC. V is TRBV10-1 and J is TRBJ2-5; D is possibly TRBD2 (6 bases). The CDR3 has 15 residues. CDR1 and CDR2 from the germline V gene are WNHNN and SYGVQD (reference sequence). V was pared by 0 bases and J by 5 bases, with 13 bases between.

The chain employs TRBV5-4 and TRBJ2-1, with 7 positions matching TRBD1. Germline V gene data show CDR1 as SGHNT and CDR2 as YYREEE (reference sequence). The CDR3 has 15 amino acids. V lost 3 bases and J lost 3; bases outside the gene matches: 6. The CDR3 here is CASSSTRDSYNEQFF. DNA of the CDR3: TGTGCCAGCAGCTCGACGAGGGACAGCTACAATGAGCAGTTCTTC.

J is TRBJ2-7 and V is TRBV7-2; D might be TRBD2 (6 bases). The CDR3 runs to 15 residues. Germline CDR1 and CDR2: SGHTA and FQGNSA. The V end was cut by 1 base, the J end by 4 bases, with 14 bases between. The CDR3 reads CASSLGAVGGYEQYF. Here the CDR3 DNA reads TGTGCCAGCAGCTTAGGGGCGGTGGGAGGTTACGAGCAGTACTTC.

The chain employs TRBV5-1 and TRBJ2-5; 7 bases match TRBD1. The germline CDR1 and CDR2 sequences are SGHRS and YFSETQ. J lost 2 bases, V lost 1 base, and 8 bases had no gene match. This CDR3 spans 16 amino acids. The CDR3 DNA follows: TGCGCCAGCAGCTTGAAACCGGGACAGCTACAAGAGACCCAGTACTTC. Encoded protein: CASSLKPGQLQETQYF.

J is TRBJ1-1 and V is TRBV28; D might be TRBD1 (5 bases). The germline V and J ends were trimmed by 5 bases and 1 base, with 5 bases remaining between them. This CDR3 region has 12 residues. In germline, CDR1 is MDHEN, CDR2 SYDVKM. This chain's CDR3 is CASSDRNTEAFF. DNA of the CDR3: TGTGCCAGCAGTGACAGGAACACTGAAGCTTTCTTT.

This chain joins TRBV6-5 and TRBJ2-1; D is uncertain. The CDR3 covers 16 residues. The V end was cut by 2 bases, the J end by 3 bases, with 14 bases between. Germline V gene data show CDR1 as MNHEY and CDR2 as SVGAGI. Written as DNA, the CDR3 is TGTGCCAGCAGTTACAGGTTCAGCGTAAACTACAATGAGCAGTTCTTC. This gives the protein CASSYRFSVNYNEQFF.

This sequence joins TRBV6-5 and TRBJ1-1, with TRBD1 matching 10 bases. Germline assignment: CDR1 MNHEY and CDR2 SVGAGI. V trimming: 5 bases; J trimming: 5 bases; junction bases outside the gene matches: 8. This CDR3 is built from 15 residues. The CDR3 sequence: CASSRGQGGGTEAFF. CDR3 DNA sequence: TGTGCCAGCAGTCGCGGACAGGGGGGTGGAACTGAAGCTTTCTTT.

The rearrangement links TRBV20-1 to TRBJ2-5, with TRBD2 matching over 8 bases. CDR1 DFQATT and CDR2 SNEGSKA come from the germline V gene (reference sequence). Germline trimming cut 3 bases from V and 2 bases from J; bases unmatched to any gene: 8. The CDR3 contains 15 residues. The CDR3 spells CSASASSGRQETQYF. CDR3 DNA: TGCAGTGCTAGTGCTTCTAGCGGGCGTCAAGAGACCCAGTACTTC.

This sequence joins TRBV19 and TRBJ1-2, with a weak D call TRBD1 (5 bases). The germline CDR1 and CDR2 sequences are LNHDA and SQIVND (reference sequence). There are 15 residues in the CDR3. V shed 6 bases and J shed 6 bases, with 20 bases lying between them. CDR3 sequence: CASRESVEGMNGYTF. DNA for the CDR3: TGTGCCAGTAGGGAGTCGGTGGAGGGGATGAATGGCTACACCTTC.

The chain carries TRBV20-1 and TRBJ1-4, with D tentatively TRBD1 (5 bases). The CDR3 totals 16 residues. Trimming took off 3 bases at V and 5 bases at J, with 19 bases between the two ends. Looked up from germline, CDR1 is DFQATT and CDR2 is SNEGSKA (reference sequence). CDR3 sequence (DNA): TGCAGTGCTAGTGGGGGTGGGCCACAGGCGAATGAAAAACTGTTTTTT. It translates to CSASGGGPQANEKLFF.